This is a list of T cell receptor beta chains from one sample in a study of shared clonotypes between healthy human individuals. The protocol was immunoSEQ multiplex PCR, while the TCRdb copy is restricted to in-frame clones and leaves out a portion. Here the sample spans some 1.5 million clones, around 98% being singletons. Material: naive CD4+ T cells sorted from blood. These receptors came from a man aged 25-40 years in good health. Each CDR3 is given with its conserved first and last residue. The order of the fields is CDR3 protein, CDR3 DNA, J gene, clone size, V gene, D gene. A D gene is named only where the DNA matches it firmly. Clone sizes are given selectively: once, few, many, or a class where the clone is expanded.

CDR3aa: CASSSRTRGNTGELFF
CDR3nt: TGTGCCAGCAGCTCACGGACGAGGGGTAACACCGGGGAGCTGTTTTTT
j_gene: TRBJ2-2
abundance: -
v_gene: TRBV11-3
d_gene: -

CDR3aa: CASSLVASGVNREPGANVLTF
CDR3nt: TGTGCCAGCAGCTTAGTAGCCTCTGGGGTCAATAGGGAACCTGGGGCCAACGTCCTGACTTTC
j_gene: TRBJ2-6
abundance: -
v_gene: TRBV7-6
d_gene: -

CDR3aa: CASSLKGQETQYF
CDR3nt: TGTGCCAGCAGTTTAAAAGGGCAAGAGACCCAGTACTTC
j_gene: TRBJ2-5
abundance: -
v_gene: TRBV27
d_gene: -

CDR3aa: CASSPLVSSGRDTQYF
CDR3nt: TGTGCCAGCTCACCATTGGTATCTAGCGGGAGAGATACGCAGTATTTT
j_gene: TRBJ2-3
abundance: -
v_gene: TRBV18
d_gene: TRBD2

CDR3aa: CASTGLAGKPTGELFF
CDR3nt: TGTGCCAGCACCGGACTAGCGGGCAAGCCCACCGGGGAGCTGTTTTTT
j_gene: TRBJ2-2
abundance: -
v_gene: TRBV7-6
d_gene: TRBD2

CDR3aa: CAWNQGQLNYGYTF
CDR3nt: TGTGCCTGGAATCAGGGGCAACTAAACTATGGCTACACCTTC
j_gene: TRBJ1-2
abundance: -
v_gene: TRBV30
d_gene: -

CDR3aa: CAISDSPAGYEQYF
CDR3nt: TGTGCCATCAGTGATTCCCCCGCTGGCTACGAGCAGTACTTC
j_gene: TRBJ2-7
abundance: few
v_gene: TRBV10-3
d_gene: -

CDR3aa: CASGRGDSTDTQYF
CDR3nt: TGCGCCAGCGGACGGGGGGACTCCACAGATACGCAGTATTTT
j_gene: TRBJ2-3
abundance: -
v_gene: TRBV5-1
d_gene: TRBD2

CDR3aa: CASGEGRLFSEQYF
CDR3nt: TGTGCCAGCGGGGAGGGCCGGCTATTTTCCGAGCAGTACTTC
j_gene: TRBJ2-7
abundance: -
v_gene: TRBV19
d_gene: TRBD2

CDR3aa: CASSPLEPAYNEQFF
CDR3nt: TGTGCCAGCAGCCCTTTGGAGCCCGCCTACAATGAGCAGTTCTTC
j_gene: TRBJ2-1
abundance: -
v_gene: TRBV2
d_gene: -

CDR3aa: CASSLGLAGVSSFYEQYF
CDR3nt: TGCGCCAGCAGCCTGGGGCTAGCGGGAGTGTCCTCCTTCTACGAGCAGTACTTC
j_gene: TRBJ2-7
abundance: -
v_gene: TRBV4-1
d_gene: TRBD2

CDR3aa: CASSDSSREGSGELFF
CDR3nt: TGTGCCAGCAGTGACTCGAGTCGGGAAGGGTCCGGGGAGCTGTTTTTT
j_gene: TRBJ2-2
abundance: -
v_gene: TRBV6-4
d_gene: -

CDR3aa: CASSPQGAREQYF
CDR3nt: TGTGCCAGCTCACCCCAGGGGGCGCGTGAGCAGTACTTC
j_gene: TRBJ2-7
abundance: -
v_gene: TRBV18
d_gene: TRBD1

CDR3aa: CASSPLGASDNEQFF
CDR3nt: TGTGCCAGCTCACCACTCGGGGCGTCCGACAATGAGCAGTTCTTC
j_gene: TRBJ2-1
abundance: -
v_gene: TRBV18
d_gene: -

CDR3aa: CASSMSPGLTSNEQFF
CDR3nt: TGTGCCAGTAGTATGTCCCCGGGGTTAACTTCTAATGAGCAGTTCTTC
j_gene: TRBJ2-1
abundance: once
v_gene: TRBV19
d_gene: -

CDR3aa: CASSESGTSAYNEQFF
CDR3nt: TGTGCCAGCAGTGAATCCGGGACTAGCGCATACAATGAGCAGTTCTTC
j_gene: TRBJ2-1
abundance: -
v_gene: TRBV25-1
d_gene: TRBD2

CDR3aa: CASSIEAAGNTIYF
CDR3nt: TGCGCCAGCAGTATTGAGGCGGCCGGAAACACCATATATTTT
j_gene: TRBJ1-3
abundance: -
v_gene: TRBV5-1
d_gene: -

CDR3aa: CASSIHDLGTEAFF
CDR3nt: TGTGCCAGTAGTATTCATGACCTGGGGACTGAAGCTTTCTTT
j_gene: TRBJ1-1
abundance: -
v_gene: TRBV19
d_gene: -

CDR3aa: CASRTTGTSTYEQYF
CDR3nt: TGTGCCAGCAGGACGACCGGGACCTCCACCTACGAGCAGTACTTC
j_gene: TRBJ2-7
abundance: -
v_gene: TRBV28
d_gene: -

CDR3aa: CASSSAGVYEQYF
CDR3nt: TGTGCCAGCAGCTCAGCAGGGGTCTACGAGCAGTACTTC
j_gene: TRBJ2-7
abundance: -
v_gene: TRBV5-4
d_gene: -

CDR3aa: CASSVRGSTDTQYF
CDR3nt: TGTGCCAGCAGCGTGAGGGGTAGCACAGATACGCAGTATTTT
j_gene: TRBJ2-3
abundance: -
v_gene: TRBV9
d_gene: -

CDR3aa: CASSLGLAGADTQYF
CDR3nt: TGTGCCAGCAGCTTGGGTCTAGCGGGAGCAGATACGCAGTATTTT
j_gene: TRBJ2-3
abundance: -
v_gene: TRBV5-5
d_gene: TRBD2

CDR3aa: CASSLGGASGNTIYF
CDR3nt: TGTGCCAGCAGCTTGGGGGGCGCCTCTGGAAACACCATATATTTT
j_gene: TRBJ1-3
abundance: -
v_gene: TRBV5-4
d_gene: -